Sequencing of this T cell receptor (beta chain) was carried out in a study of CD4 T cells in relation to SARS-CoV-2 and coronaviruses (dated by TCRdb to about 2021). With regard to the full study: The ViraFEST assay cultured PBMCs with antigen for roughly 10 days, then sequenced TCR beta CDR3s to find antigen-specific clonal expansions. A different TCR-beta assay, based on Illumina, was used to sequence expansion assays from other donors in the study. Patient-derived lymphoblastoid cell lines were used to map the HLA restriction of shared crossreactive spike epitopes. The Adaptive Biotechnologies TCR-sequencing kit was used for samples from three pre-COVID donors and for the naive versus memory experiments, whereas the other data were Illumina-based. The negative reference condition was either a culture with an HIV-1 Nef peptide pool or a culture with no peptide. Memory CD4+ T cell crossreactivity between SARS-CoV-2 and common cold coronavirus spike proteins was assessed at the TCR clonotype level in the study. The paper as a whole reports these results and caveats: Small numbers of patients and of tested TCRs were a limitation of the study. Since the crossreactivity analysis centred on spike protein, crossreactivity against other viral proteins was not assessed. Pre-pandemic and post-infection samples were not both contributed by any donor, so tracing of the source of pre-existing responses was limited. Crossreactive clones showed significantly weaker SARS-CoV-2-driven expansion than monoreactive clones, consistent with antigenic imprinting. In about 60% of donors, memory CD4+ clonotypes turned up that crossrecognized SARS-CoV-2 and at least one common cold coronavirus spike.

CD4+ T cells from unexposed donors were collected before the COVID-19 pandemic (2011-2018). After approximately 11 days of culture, CD4+ T cells were isolated with the EasySep CD4+ T cell isolation kit. As cell numbers permitted, CD4+ T cells from unexposed donors were tested for reactivity to SARS-CoV-2 S and N and to four common cold coronavirus spike pools. Each well held millions of PBMCs cultured in IMDM containing roughly 5% human AB serum and roughly 10 IU/ml IL-2. Half of the culture medium was replaced with fresh IL-2-containing medium on days 3 and 7. Each peptide culture condition was generally run in triplicate replicate wells. The leukapheresis product used for the unexposed donors was purchased from a commercial source. PBMCs were isolated from leukapheresis product or whole blood by Ficoll-Paque PLUS gradient centrifugation. PBMCs were either cryopreserved at -140 degrees C or used fresh in the expansion assay. The QIAamp Micro DNA Kit was used to extract genomic DNA from the CD4+ T cells.

Comment on this clone: It lacks a known antigen. No base-level quality is on record; no much larger clone is a single base apart.

The library was prepared using the immunoSEQ multiplex PCR assay. Per the authors' processing: During preprocessing, nonproductive sequences were removed, as were CDR3s that did not start with C, did not end with F or W, or were shorter than 7 amino acids. The MANAFEST web app identified antigen-specific clonotypes based on expansion compared with the reference and other culture wells. A clone was considered positive if the clone showed significant expansion compared with the reference culture in 2 of 3 replicate wells at an FDR below 0.05. A further requirement for positive clones was significant expansion compared with all other tandem wells, along with an odds ratio above 5. CDR3 homology was quantified as pairwise Levenshtein distance, calculated with the stringdist R package after three terminal residues were trimmed from each end. The clones in this table, taken by TCRdb from immuneACCESS, are in-frame only. Not every clone is retained; where verified, under half of the shortfall comes from an unresolved V gene, and the cause of the rest is unknown. That table supplies the V and J calls and clone size; D and trimming were determined from the DNA. The sample data list about 22,000 clones, and 74% of these were observed just once. Roughly 12% of the sample comes from the top ten.

From the cysteine up to the phenylalanine, the CDR3 has a length of 14 residues. The entry retains the CDR3 DNA only, 42 bases that are in frame from base 1. The germline V gene (reference sequence) yields LGHDT for CDR1 and YNNKEL for CDR2. V was cut back by 4 bases and J by 10 bases, leaving a gap of 17 bases between them. The sample comprised CD4+ T cells from PBMCs, cultured in vitro. The V and J segments used are TRBV3-1 (or the pseudogene TRBV3-2) and TRBJ2-1; the best D guess is TRBD2, with 6 bases matching. The receptor was derived from a human donor in good health. CDR3 reads: CASSPSKGLGEQFF. The bases are TGTGCCAGCAGCCCCAGCAAGGGACTCGGGGAGCAGTTCTTC.